Following are 11 T cell receptor beta chains from one sample sequenced in a study of graft-versus-host responses after intestinal transplantation. Sequencing was performed with immunoSEQ multiplex PCR; in TCRdb, only in-frame clones are kept and a portion is missing. The sample gives some 24,000 clones, 70% to 90% of which show up once; more than 0.9% is in the top ten. Material: PBMCs, obtained roughly 450 days after intestinal transplant. These receptors originate from a human patient who received an intestinal transplant, so some T cells may come from the graft donor.

A note on this clone: At the DNA level, this CDR3 is encoded by other sequences in the same sample as well. For the CDR3, the DNA is TGTGCCAGCAGTGAAGGCAGGGGTCGGTATGGCTACACCTTC. Encoded protein: CASSEGRGRYGYTF. The chain carries TRBV25-1 and TRBJ1-2; D might be TRBD1 (6 bases). With 2 bases removed from V and 5 bases from J, the gap between germline ends came to 12 bases. The CDR3 is made up of 14 amino acids. Germline V lookup: CDR1 MGHDK, CDR2 SYGVNS.

This chain joins TRBV5-8 and TRBJ1-5; 9 bases fit TRBD1. CDR1 is SGHTS and CDR2 is YDEGEE in the germline V gene. The length of the CDR3 is 17 residues. After removal of 5 bases from V and 0 bases from J, the junction contained 9 bases not matched to a gene. CDR3 coding DNA: TGTGCCAGCAGTTCCGGGACAGGGTTTTTTAGCAATCAGCCCCAGCATTTT. Translating it yields CASSSGTGFFSNQPQHF.

The chain carries TRBV2 and TRBJ1-5; D not certain. The CDR3 has 15 residues. Trimming pared 6 bases from V and 2 bases from J, leaving 14 bases between. Germline lookup yields CDR1 SNHLY and CDR2 FYNNEI. The CDR3 spells CASSAISGGNQPQHF. As DNA, the CDR3 is TGTGCCAGCAGCGCTATATCGGGTGGCAATCAGCCCCAGCATTTT.

The CDR3 spells CASKTSGRSFF. CDR3 in DNA: TGTGCCAGCAAAACTAGCGGGAGATCATTCTTC. This rearrangement joins TRBV2 to TRBJ2-1; 11 bases fit TRBD2. With 7 bases clipped from V and 16 bases from J, the junction kept 6 bases outside the gene matches. The CDR3 is made up of 11 amino acids. In germline, CDR1 is SNHLY, CDR2 FYNNEI.

The rearrangement joins TRBV6-1 to TRBJ1-2; 7 bases fit TRBD1. This CDR3 has 15 residues. Germline CDR1 and CDR2: MNHNS and SASEGT. V lost 5 bases to trimming and J lost 0 bases; unmatched junction nucleotides: 6. Here the CDR3 DNA reads TGTGCCAGCAGTAAACGGGACAGAGCTAACTATGGCTACACCTTC. Protein product: CASSKRDRANYGYTF.

The count of this clone is one. The genes are TRBV5-4 and TRBJ1-2; D unresolved. CDR3 length: 12 amino acids. Germline V gene sequence: CDR1 SGHNT, CDR2 YYREEE (reference sequence). V lost 2 bases and J 4 bases, leaving 6 bases between the germline ends. This CDR3 is CASSFRLYGYTF. CDR3 sequence (DNA): TGTGCCAGCAGCTTTAGACTCTATGGCTACACCTTC.

The rearrangement uses TRBV7-9 and TRBJ2-1; 10 positions agree with TRBD2. Germline CDR1 reads SEHNR; CDR2 reads FQNEAQ (reference sequence). The CDR3 sequence is 14 residues long. V gave up 3 bases and J gave up 7 bases; unmatched junction bases: 3. This CDR3 reads CASSFTSGDNEQFF. CDR3 nucleotides: TGTGCCAGCAGCTTTACTAGCGGGGATAATGAGCAGTTCTTC.

The V gene is TRBV29-1, the J gene TRBJ2-1, with 7 bases lining up with TRBD1. After removal of 2 bases from V and 0 bases from J, the junction contained 7 bases not matched to a gene. CDR1 SQVTM and CDR2 ANQGSEA come from the germline V gene. The CDR3 runs to 16 residues. CDR3 residues: CSVELVRDSSYNEQFF. Here the CDR3 DNA reads TGCAGCGTTGAATTGGTCCGGGACAGCTCCTACAATGAGCAGTTCTTC.

V and J are TRBV5-1 and TRBJ2-3, with 10 bases lining up with TRBD2. The trim removed 4 bases at V and 3 bases at J, leaving 5 bases unmatched. This CDR3 is 15 amino acids long. Germline CDR1 and CDR2: SGHRS and YFSETQ. CDR3 residues: CASSLSSGSTDTQYF. CDR3 DNA: TGCGCCAGCAGCCTATCTAGCGGGAGTACAGATACGCAGTATTTT.

V gene TRBV19 combines with J gene TRBJ2-6; perhaps D is TRBD1 or TRBD2 (5 bases each). CDR1 LNHDA and CDR2 SQIVND come from the germline V gene (reference sequence). This CDR3 region has 16 residues. The CDR3 DNA is TGTGCTAACTGCTTGAGTGGGACGGGTGGGGCCAACGTCCTGACTTTC. Translating it yields CANCLSGTGGANVLTF.

The chain has TRBV7-9 and TRBJ2-3, with 8 positions matching TRBD2. The germline V gene has CDR1 SEHNR and CDR2 FQNEAQ (reference sequence). Trimming at V came to 4 bases and at J to 3 bases, leaving 9 bases not matched to a gene. The CDR3 contains 16 residues. CDR3 DNA sequence: TGTGCCAGCAGCTCCGGAGCGGGAGAGGGTACAGATACGCAGTATTTT. It is translated as CASSSGAGEGTDTQYF.